The rows below give T cell receptor beta chains drawn from one sample of a study of cytomegalovirus exposure and HLA in healthy donors. The data were produced by immunoSEQ multiplex PCR, yet TCRdb's version contains in-frame clones alone and is incomplete. In the table there are 90,000 to 100,000 clones, roughly 79% of which are singletons. Sequenced input: PBMCs. Receptors originate from a man in his forties in good health and CMV-seronegative. Each CDR3 is given without its conserved first and last residue. Each record gives: J gene, V gene, CDR3 protein.

TRBJ2-3 TRBV7-2 ASSLGGQWSTDTQY
TRBJ1-2 TRBV30 AWASRGGYGYT
TRBJ1-6 TRBV5-6 ASSWDSPIDSPLH
TRBJ1-4 TRBV7-8 ASSLASGRQGEKLF
TRBJ2-1 TRBV7-2 ASSWGPGGYNEQF
TRBJ1-5 TRBV5-1 ASSEKQGTQPQH
TRBJ2-1 TRBV18 ASSPLPSGARSSYNEQF
TRBJ1-5 TRBV7-2 ASSSRVGEGQPQH
TRBJ1-2 TRBV2 ASSEGGAYGYT
TRBJ2-3 TRBV9 ASSESGRSDTQY
TRBJ1-5 TRBV7-9 ASSRGRRQPQH
TRBJ2-4 TRBV6-5 ASSTGGRNIQY
TRBJ1-3 TRBV12-5 ASAADRGLLGNTIY
TRBJ1-2 TRBV4-2 ASSQRGLADGYT
TRBJ2-3 TRBV9 ASSVSVLAGVSDTQY
TRBJ1-3 TRBV14 ASSQVRGFGNTIY
TRBJ2-3 TRBV5-1 ASRMGPSTDTQY
. TRBV7-6 ASSIGTGPYEQY
TRBJ1-5 TRBV7-6 ASAGSLNQPQH
TRBJ2-7 TRBV2 ASSQIGRVPYEQY
TRBJ2-7 TRBV7-2 ASSSTSRTELSYEQY
TRBJ2-5 TRBV2 ASRKTGLGETQY
TRBJ1-2 TRBV28 ASTSGTGGFGNGYT
TRBJ1-6 TRBV5-1 ASSLTGGSSYNSPLH
TRBJ1-2 TRBV2 ASSRDRGANYGYT
TRBJ2-4 TRBV6-1 ASREGPTAKNIQY